The source of this T cell receptor (beta chain) is a study of early T cells in non-severe SARS-CoV-2 infection. At the level of the study: Unpaired chains resulted from sequencing bulk RNA of unsorted whole blood.

This CDR3 is 14 amino acids long. Trimming removed 1 base from V and 7 bases from J, with 11 bases in between. The germline V gene encodes CDR1 SEHNR and CDR2 FQNEAQ (reference sequence). The table lists this clonotype with many counts. Its matching antigen is unknown. TCRdb analysed the 5' RACE reads with MiXCR anew, one entry per CDR3 protein. The sample carries about 42,000 distinct CDR3 sequences, roughly 6.6% recorded once. Notes on the study in general: The study's VDJdb matching favored anti-spike CD8 responses and missed private and CD4 specificities.

J is TRBJ2-1 and V is TRBV7-9; D gene ambiguous. The sequence derives from an adult who was a healthcare worker with PCR-confirmed SARS-CoV-2 infection or an uninfected control (not recorded which). The sequenced sample consisted of whole blood. CDR3: CASSLGGRLNEQFF. CDR3 DNA sequence: TGTGCCAGCAGCTTAGGAGGACGTTTGAATGAGCAGTTCTTC.